The T cell receptor beta chain described here comes from a study of T cell repertoires in ileal Crohn's disease. The time point was: neoterminal ileum biopsy at postoperative endoscopy, about 6 months after surgery. Eligibility required adulthood, ileal or ileocolonic Crohn's disease and indicated ileocolonic resection. CDR3 length equals 13 residues. Trimming cost V 3 bases and J 9 bases, with 11 bases left between them. Germline V gene sequence: CDR1 SGHVS, CDR2 FNYEAQ. Findings and caveats of the study: Endoscopic recurrence occurred in every patient whose clonality exceeded 26.8%. Compared with non-smokers, active smokers at surgery showed more clonal expansions.

Method: immunoSEQ multiplex PCR; TCRdb's copy keeps in-frame clones and lacks some. The table has 3,000 to 5,000 clones, 85% seen once; the top ten hold around 12%. This clone was counted a few times. Its antigen remains unidentified. V is TRBV7-6 and J is TRBJ2-2; D is unclear. This TCR derives from an adult with Crohn's disease. Material for sequencing was ileal tissue. The CDR3 loop is CASSLTAIRELFF. In nucleotides, the CDR3 is TGTGCCAGCAGCTTGACTGCTATCCGGGAGCTGTTTTTT.